These T cell receptor beta chains were read from a single sample in a study of CD8+ T cells in alopecia areata. The protocol was immunoSEQ multiplex PCR, while the TCRdb copy is restricted to in-frame clones and leaves out a portion. The sample shows 45,000 to 70,000 clones, approximately 96% of them seen only once. This sample comprised CD8+ T cells sorted from blood, obtained at week 0. These TCRs come from a human donor with alopecia areata. CDR3s include the opening cysteine and the closing phenylalanine or tryptophan. The D gene is left open where the match is weak. Expanded clones get a size class; other rows say once, few or many, or leave the size out.

abundance	v_gene	d_gene	j_gene	CDR3nt	CDR3aa
once	TRBV10-3	.	TRBJ2-2	TGTGCCATCAGTGAGTGGGGGGAGCTGTTTTTT	CAISEWGELFF
.	TRBV4-3	TRBD1	TRBJ1-2	TGCGCCAGCAGCCAAGATCGGTTTGGACAGGGGTACGGCTACACCTTC	CASSQDRFGQGYGYTF
.	TRBV30	.	TRBJ2-7	TGTGCCTGGAGTGGGGGGCTAGGCTACGAGCAGTACTTC	CAWSGGLGYEQYF
.	TRBV7-6	TRBD1	TRBJ2-5	TGTGCCAGCAGCTTCGGGACAGGGGGGCAAGAGACCCAGTACTTC	CASSFGTGGQETQYF
.	TRBV7-8	TRBD2	TRBJ2-1	TGTGCCAGCAGCTTTAGCGGGGGGGCCTACAATGAGCAGTTCTTC	CASSFSGGAYNEQFF
.	TRBV27	.	TRBJ2-7	TGTGCCAGCAGTTTGGCGGGGGAGCAGTACTTC	CASSLAGEQYF
.	TRBV10-2	TRBD2	TRBJ2-5	TGCGCCAGCAGCCGAAATAGCGGGGGACTGGAGACCCAGTACTTC	CASSRNSGGLETQYF
.	TRBV2	.	TRBJ2-1	TGTGCCAGCAGTAGCTCTGCGGGTAGAAACAATGAGCAGTTCTTC	CASSSSAGRNNEQFF
.	TRBV5-1	TRBD2	TRBJ2-1	TGCGCCAGCAGCTTGGAGGGAGGGTCCTACAATGAGCAGTTCTTC	CASSLEGGSYNEQFF
.	TRBV7-6	TRBD2	TRBJ2-1	TGTGCCAGCAGCTTTAGCGGGGCCTACAATGAGCAGTTCTTC	CASSFSGAYNEQFF
.	TRBV6-5	TRBD2	TRBJ2-1	TGTGCCAGCAGACCAACTAGCGGGGGGGCCGCTGAGCAGTTCTTC	CASRPTSGGAAEQFF
.	TRBV4-1	.	TRBJ1-3	TGCGCCAGCAGCCAAGGAGCCAACTCTGGAAACACCATATATTTT	CASSQGANSGNTIYF
.	TRBV6-5	.	TRBJ2-1	TGTGCCAGCCGTCCAACGAGCTCCTACAATGAGCAGTTCTTC	CASRPTSSYNEQFF
.	TRBV7-6	.	TRBJ1-3	TGTGCCAGCAGCTTAAGACCACCATTCAACTCTGGAAACACCATATATTTT	CASSLRPPFNSGNTIYF
.	TRBV4-1	TRBD2	TRBJ2-2	TGCGCCAGCAGCCAAGAGGGAGGGGCCGGGGAGCTGTTTTTT	CASSQEGGAGELFF
.	TRBV10-3	.	TRBJ2-6	TGTGCCATCAGTCCTATTGGGGGAGACGGAGTCCGCTCTGGGGCCAACGTCCTGACTTTC	CAISPIGGDGVRSGANVLTF
.	TRBV7-2	.	TRBJ2-1	TGTGCCAGCAGCTTAACCATCGTAGTGCAGCTCAATGAGCAGTTCTTC	CASSLTIVVQLNEQFF
.	TRBV2	.	TRBJ2-7	TGTGCCAGCAGCAGAATAGGGGTTCTCGGATCCTACGAGCAGTACTTC	CASSRIGVLGSYEQYF
.	TRBV7-9	TRBD2	TRBJ2-1	TGTGCCAGCAGCTTAGTGCTAGCGGGGGGCAATGAGCAGTTCTTC	CASSLVLAGGNEQFF
.	TRBV11-2	TRBD1	TRBJ2-1	TGTGCCAGCAGCATAACCGGGACAGGCAATGAGCAGTTCTTC	CASSITGTGNEQFF
.	TRBV5-1	TRBD1	TRBJ2-3	TGCGCCAGCAGCTTGGGACAGGGTAGGTGGACAGATACGCAGTATTTT	CASSLGQGRWTDTQYF
.	TRBV7-9	.	TRBJ2-1	TGTGCCAGCAGCTTCCGACAGGGAGGGATTGAGCAGTTCTTC	CASSFRQGGIEQFF
.	TRBV7-6	TRBD2	TRBJ2-1	TGTGCCAGCAGCCCAATTAGCGGGAAAATTTACAATGAGCAGTTCTTC	CASSPISGKIYNEQFF
.	TRBV4-3	.	TRBJ2-6	TGCGCCAGCAGCCAAACTGGCACAGGGTTCTCTGGGGCCAACGTCCTGACTTTC	CASSQTGTGFSGANVLTF
.	TRBV7-2	.	TRBJ2-7	TGTGCCAGCAGCTCGACGGGGTTTAGCGACGAGCAGTACTTC	CASSSTGFSDEQYF
.	TRBV19	TRBD1	TRBJ2-1	TGTGCCAGTAGTATAGGGGCAGGGGGCTTCTACAATGAGCAGTTCTTC	CASSIGAGGFYNEQFF
.	TRBV25-1	.	TRBJ1-1	TGTGCCAGCAGTGAATTTCTGGGGGCAGGTGAAGCTTTCTTT	CASSEFLGAGEAFF
.	TRBV11-2	.	TRBJ2-3	TGTGCCAGCAGCCCACGTAGGGGGCTAGCGATCGCAGATACGCAGTATTTT	CASSPRRGLAIADTQYF
.	TRBV5-1	.	TRBJ2-3	TGCGCCAGCAGCTTAAACTCAGATACGCAGTATTTT	CASSLNSDTQYF
.	TRBV29-1	.	TRBJ2-1	TGCAGCGTTGTTGGGGGGGGGCCCTCCTACAATGAGCAGTTCTTC	CSVVGGGPSYNEQFF
.	TRBV5-1	.	TRBJ2-1	TGCGCCAGCAGCTTGGAGGGTATCTGGGCCGATGAGCAGTTCTTC	CASSLEGIWADEQFF
.	TRBV9	TRBD1	TRBJ2-3	TGTGCCAGCAGCTCGGGACAGGGGGAGGCGGTAGATACGCAGTATTTT	CASSSGQGEAVDTQYF
.	TRBV29-1	TRBD1	TRBJ2-7	TGCAGCGTCCGCGGGACAGGAGCCTTCTTTTACGAGCAGTACTTC	CSVRGTGAFFYEQYF
.	TRBV4-1	.	TRBJ1-5	TGCGCCAGCAGCGGGCCCGATAGCAATCAGCCCCAGCATTTT	CASSGPDSNQPQHF
once	TRBV4-3	.	TRBJ2-5	TGCGCCAGCAGTCGGCAGGGTGCAGGACCAAGGGAGACCCAGTACTTC	CASSRQGAGPRETQYF
.	TRBV29-1	.	TRBJ2-5	TGCAGCGCCCCGGGAGATGGGGGGACAGAGACCCAGTACTTC	CSAPGDGGTETQYF
.	TRBV7-9	TRBD1	TRBJ2-7	TGTGCCAGCAGCCCTGGGACAGGCGACGAGCAGTACTTC	CASSPGTGDEQYF
.	TRBV5-1	TRBD1	TRBJ2-7	TGCGCCAGCAGCGGCTGGACAGGGGGCCCCTCCTACGAGCAGTACTTC	CASSGWTGGPSYEQYF
.	TRBV9	.	TRBJ2-5	TGTGCCAGCAGCCTCACCGGAGCCACGTACCAAGAGACCCAGTACTTC	CASSLTGATYQETQYF
once	TRBV4-3	.	TRBJ1-6	TGCGCCAGCAGCCGCTTAGAGGGCTCCTATAATTCACCCCTCCACTTT	CASSRLEGSYNSPLHF
.	TRBV30	TRBD1	TRBJ1-5	TGTGCCTGGAGTGAGTTTTACGGGACAGGGGAGGTGTTGGGCAATCAGCCCCAGCATTTT	CAWSEFYGTGEVLGNQPQHF
.	TRBV27	.	TRBJ2-3	TGTGCCAGCAGCTTCCGAACCTCAGATACGCAGTATTTT	CASSFRTSDTQYF